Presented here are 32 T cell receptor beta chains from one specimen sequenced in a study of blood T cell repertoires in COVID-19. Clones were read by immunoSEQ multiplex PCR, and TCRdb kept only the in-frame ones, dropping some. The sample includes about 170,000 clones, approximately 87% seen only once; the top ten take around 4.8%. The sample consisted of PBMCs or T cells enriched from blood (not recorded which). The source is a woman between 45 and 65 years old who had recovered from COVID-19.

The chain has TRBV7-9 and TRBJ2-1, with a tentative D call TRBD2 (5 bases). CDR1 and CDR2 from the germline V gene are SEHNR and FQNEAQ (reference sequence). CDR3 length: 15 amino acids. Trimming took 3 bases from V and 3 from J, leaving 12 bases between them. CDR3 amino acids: CASSLNSGVYNEQFF. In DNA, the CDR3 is TGTGCCAGCAGCTTGAACTCCGGGGTCTACAATGAGCAGTTCTTC.

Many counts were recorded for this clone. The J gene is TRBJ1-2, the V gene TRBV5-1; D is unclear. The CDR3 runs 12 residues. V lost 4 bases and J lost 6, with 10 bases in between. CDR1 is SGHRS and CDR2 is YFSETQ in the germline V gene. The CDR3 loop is CASSPTLDGYTF. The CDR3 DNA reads TGCGCCAGCAGCCCGACACTAGATGGCTACACCTTC.

The CDR3 sequence is CASSVGRGLSPLHF. The CDR3 bases are TGTGCCAGCAGTGTCGGTAGGGGGTTGTCACCCCTCCACTTT. The chain employs TRBV2 and TRBJ1-6, with D perhaps TRBD1 (6 bases). Germline CDR1 SNHLY, CDR2 FYNNEI. This CDR3 comprises 14 residues. Trimming removed 4 bases at V and 10 bases at J, with 14 bases between.

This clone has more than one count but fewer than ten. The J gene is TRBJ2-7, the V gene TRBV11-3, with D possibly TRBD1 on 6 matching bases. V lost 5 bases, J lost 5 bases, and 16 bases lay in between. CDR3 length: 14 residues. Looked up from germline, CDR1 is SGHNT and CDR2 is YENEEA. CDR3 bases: TGTGCCAGCAGCCCAAGGGGGACAACAAACGAGCAGTACGTC. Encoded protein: CASSPRGTTNEQYV.

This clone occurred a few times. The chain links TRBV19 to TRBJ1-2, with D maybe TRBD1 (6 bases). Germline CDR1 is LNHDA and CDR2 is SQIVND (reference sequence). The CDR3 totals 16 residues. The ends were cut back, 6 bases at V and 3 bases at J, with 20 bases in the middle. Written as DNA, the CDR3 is TGTGCCAGTAGCGAAGCGGGACAACTAATTTACTATGGCTACACCTTC. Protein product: CASSEAGQLIYYGYTF.

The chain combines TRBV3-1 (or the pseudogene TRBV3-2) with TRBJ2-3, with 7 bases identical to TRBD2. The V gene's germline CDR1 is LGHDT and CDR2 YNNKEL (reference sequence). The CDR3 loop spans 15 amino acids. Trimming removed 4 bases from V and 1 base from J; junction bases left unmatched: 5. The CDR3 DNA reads TGTGCCAGCAGCCCAGCGGGAATAGGCACAGATACGCAGTATTTT. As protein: CASSPAGIGTDTQYF.

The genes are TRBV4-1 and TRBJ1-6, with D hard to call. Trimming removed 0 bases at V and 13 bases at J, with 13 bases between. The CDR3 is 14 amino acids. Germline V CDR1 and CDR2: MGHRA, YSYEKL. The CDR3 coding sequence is TGCGCCAGCAGCCAAGATGTATCGGGAGTCCCCCTCCACTTT. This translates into CASSQDVSGVPLHF.

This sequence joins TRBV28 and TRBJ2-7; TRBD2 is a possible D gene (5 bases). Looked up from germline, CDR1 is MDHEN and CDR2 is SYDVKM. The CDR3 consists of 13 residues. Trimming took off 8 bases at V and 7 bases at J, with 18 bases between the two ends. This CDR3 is CASASYGGPEQYV. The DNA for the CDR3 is TGTGCCAGCGCATCTTACGGAGGCCCAGAGCAGTACGTC.

The CDR3 nucleotides read TGTGCCAGCAGCAGGACAGGGTCCCTGCAAGAGACCCAGTACTTC. Translated, it gives CASSRTGSLQETQYF. This chain links TRBV6-5 with TRBJ2-5, with TRBD1 matching over 8 bases. Germline V gives CDR1 MNHEY, CDR2 SVGAGI. The V gene end was trimmed by 6 bases and the J gene end by 2 bases; junction bases not matched to a gene: 8. The CDR3 spans 15 residues.

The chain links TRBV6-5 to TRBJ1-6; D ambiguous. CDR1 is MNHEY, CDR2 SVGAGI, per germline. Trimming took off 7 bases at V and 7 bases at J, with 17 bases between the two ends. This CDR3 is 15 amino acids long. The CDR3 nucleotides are TGTGCCAGCAAGCCTGTGGAGACTATGAATTCACCCCTCCACTTT. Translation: CASKPVETMNSPLHF.

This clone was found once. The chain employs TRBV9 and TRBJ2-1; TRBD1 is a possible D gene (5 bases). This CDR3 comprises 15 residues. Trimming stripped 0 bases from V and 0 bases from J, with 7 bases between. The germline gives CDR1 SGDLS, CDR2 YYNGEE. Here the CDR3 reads CASSVGQGSYNEQFF. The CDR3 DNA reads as TGTGCCAGCAGCGTAGGCCAGGGCTCCTACAATGAGCAGTTCTTC.

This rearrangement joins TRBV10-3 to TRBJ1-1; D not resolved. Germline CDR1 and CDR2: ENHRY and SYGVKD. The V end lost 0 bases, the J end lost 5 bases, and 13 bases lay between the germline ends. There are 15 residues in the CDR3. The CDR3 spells CAISESAGLGTEAFF. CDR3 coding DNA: TGTGCCATCAGTGAGTCGGCGGGGTTGGGAACTGAAGCTTTCTTT.

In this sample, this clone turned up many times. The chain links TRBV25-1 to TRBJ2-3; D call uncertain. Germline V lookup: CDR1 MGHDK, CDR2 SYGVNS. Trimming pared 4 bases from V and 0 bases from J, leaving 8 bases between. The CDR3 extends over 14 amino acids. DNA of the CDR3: TGTGCCAGCAGTGGACTGATTAGCACAGATACGCAGTATTTT. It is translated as CASSGLISTDTQYF.

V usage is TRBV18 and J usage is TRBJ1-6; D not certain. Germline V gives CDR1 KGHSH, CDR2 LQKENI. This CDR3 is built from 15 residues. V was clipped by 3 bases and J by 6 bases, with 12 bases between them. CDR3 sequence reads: CASSPVYDTNSPLHF. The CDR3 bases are TGTGCCAGCTCACCGGTATATGACACTAATTCACCCCTCCACTTT. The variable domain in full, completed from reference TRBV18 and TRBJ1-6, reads NAGVMQNPRHLVRRRGQEARLRCSPMKGHSHVYWYRQLPEEGLKFMVYLQKENIIDESGMPKERFSAEFPKEGPSILRIQQVVRGDSAAYFCASSPVYDTNSPLHFGNGTRLTVT.

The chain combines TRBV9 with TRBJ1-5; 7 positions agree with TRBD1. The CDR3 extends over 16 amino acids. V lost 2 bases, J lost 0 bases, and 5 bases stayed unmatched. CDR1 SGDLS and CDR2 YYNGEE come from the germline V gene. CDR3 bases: TGTGCCAGCAGCGTTGGGCAGGGGGGTAGCAATCAGCCCCAGCATTTT. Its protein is CASSVGQGGSNQPQHF.

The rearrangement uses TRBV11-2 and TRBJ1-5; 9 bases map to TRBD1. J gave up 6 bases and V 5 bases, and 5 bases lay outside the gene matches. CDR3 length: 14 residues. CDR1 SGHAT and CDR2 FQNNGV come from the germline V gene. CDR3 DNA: TGTGCCAGCAGCCCGGACAGGGGCGCTCAGCCCCAGCATTTT. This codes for CASSPDRGAQPQHF.

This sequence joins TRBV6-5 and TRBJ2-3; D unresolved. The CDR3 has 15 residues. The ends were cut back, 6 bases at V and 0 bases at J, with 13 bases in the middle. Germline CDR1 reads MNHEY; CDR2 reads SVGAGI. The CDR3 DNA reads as TGTGCCAGCAGCCCCAACGCGGTTAGCACAGATACGCAGTATTTT. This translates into CASSPNAVSTDTQYF.

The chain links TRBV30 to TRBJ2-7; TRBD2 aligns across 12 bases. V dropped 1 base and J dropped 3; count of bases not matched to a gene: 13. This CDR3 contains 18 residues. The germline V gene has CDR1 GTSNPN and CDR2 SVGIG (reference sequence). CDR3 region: CAWSGRGERLAGVYEQYV. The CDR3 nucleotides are TGTGCCTGGAGTGGGCGGGGCGAAAGACTAGCGGGAGTCTACGAGCAGTACGTC.

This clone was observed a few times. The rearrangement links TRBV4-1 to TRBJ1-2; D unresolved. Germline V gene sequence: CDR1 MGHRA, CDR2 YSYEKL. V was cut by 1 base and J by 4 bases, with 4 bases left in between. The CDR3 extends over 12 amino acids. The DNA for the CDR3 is TGCGCCAGCAGCCAAGGAGTCTATGGCTACACCTTC. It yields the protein CASSQGVYGYTF.

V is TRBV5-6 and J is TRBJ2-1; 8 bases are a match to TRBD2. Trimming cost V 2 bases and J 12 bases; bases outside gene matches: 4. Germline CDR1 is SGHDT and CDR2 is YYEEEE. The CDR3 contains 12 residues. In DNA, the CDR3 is TGTGCCAGCAGCTTAACGGCGGGGGGGCAGTTCTTC. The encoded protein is CASSLTAGGQFF.

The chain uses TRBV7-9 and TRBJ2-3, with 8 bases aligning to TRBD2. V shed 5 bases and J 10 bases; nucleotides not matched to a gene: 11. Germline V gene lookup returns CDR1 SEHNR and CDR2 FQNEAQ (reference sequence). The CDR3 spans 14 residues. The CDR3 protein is CASSAGGAHSPQYF. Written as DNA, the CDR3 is TGTGCCAGCAGCGCCGGGGGGGCCCACTCCCCGCAGTATTTT. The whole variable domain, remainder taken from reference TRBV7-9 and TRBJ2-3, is DTGVSQNPRHKITKRGQNVTFRCDPISEHNRLYWYRQTLGQGPEFLTYFQNEAQLEKSRLLSDRFSAERPKGSFSTLEIQRTEQGDSAMYLCASSAGGAHSPQYFGPGTRLTVL.

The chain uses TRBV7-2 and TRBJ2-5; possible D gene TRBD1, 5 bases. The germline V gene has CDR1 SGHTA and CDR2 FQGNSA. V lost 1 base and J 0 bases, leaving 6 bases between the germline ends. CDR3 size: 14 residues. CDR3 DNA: TGTGCCAGCAGCTTAGGACAGCACCAAGAGACCCAGTACTTC. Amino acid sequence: CASSLGQHQETQYF.

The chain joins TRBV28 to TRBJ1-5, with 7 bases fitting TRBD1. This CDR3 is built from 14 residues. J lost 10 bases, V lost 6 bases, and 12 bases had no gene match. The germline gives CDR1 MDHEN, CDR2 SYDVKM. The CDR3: CASSARGNRHPQHF. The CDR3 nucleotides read TGTGCCAGCAGCGCCAGGGGGAATCGACATCCCCAGCATTTT.

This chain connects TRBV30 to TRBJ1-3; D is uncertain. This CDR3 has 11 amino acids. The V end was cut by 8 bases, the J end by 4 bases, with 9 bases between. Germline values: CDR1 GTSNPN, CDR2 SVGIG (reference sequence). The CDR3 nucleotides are TGTGCCCTGGAGGCGGGAAACACCATATATTTT. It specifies CALEAGNTIYF.

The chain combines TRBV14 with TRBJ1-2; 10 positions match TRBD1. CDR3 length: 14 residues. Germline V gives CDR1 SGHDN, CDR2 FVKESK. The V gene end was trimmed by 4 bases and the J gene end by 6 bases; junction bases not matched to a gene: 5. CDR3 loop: CASSLQTGGNGYTF. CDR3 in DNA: TGTGCCAGCAGCCTACAGACAGGGGGCAATGGCTACACCTTC.

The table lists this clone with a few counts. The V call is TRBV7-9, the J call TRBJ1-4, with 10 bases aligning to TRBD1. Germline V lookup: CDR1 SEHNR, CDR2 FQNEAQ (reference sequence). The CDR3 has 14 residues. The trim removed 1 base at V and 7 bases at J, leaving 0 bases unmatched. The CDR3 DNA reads TGTGCCAGCAGCTTAGGGACAGGGGGTGAAAAACTGTTTTTT. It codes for CASSLGTGGEKLFF.

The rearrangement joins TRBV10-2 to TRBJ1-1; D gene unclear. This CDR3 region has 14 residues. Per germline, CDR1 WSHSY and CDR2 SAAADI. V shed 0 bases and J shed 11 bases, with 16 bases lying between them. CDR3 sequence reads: CASSESSGTSEAFF. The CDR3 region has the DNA TGCGCCAGCAGTGAGTCCTCAGGTACCTCCGAGGCTTTCTTT.

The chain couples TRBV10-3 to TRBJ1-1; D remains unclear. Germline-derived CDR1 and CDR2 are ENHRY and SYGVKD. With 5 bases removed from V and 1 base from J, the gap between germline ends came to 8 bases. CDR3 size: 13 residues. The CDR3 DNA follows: TGTGCCATCAGTACGAGTCAGAACACTGAAGCTTTCTTT. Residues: CAISTSQNTEAFF.

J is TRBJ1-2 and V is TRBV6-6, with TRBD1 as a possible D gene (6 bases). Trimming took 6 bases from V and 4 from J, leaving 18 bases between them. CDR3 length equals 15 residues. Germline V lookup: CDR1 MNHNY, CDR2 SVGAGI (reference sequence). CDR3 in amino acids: CASRPTGGLGYGYTF. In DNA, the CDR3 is TGTGCCAGCAGGCCCACGGGGGGGCTTGGCTATGGCTACACCTTC.

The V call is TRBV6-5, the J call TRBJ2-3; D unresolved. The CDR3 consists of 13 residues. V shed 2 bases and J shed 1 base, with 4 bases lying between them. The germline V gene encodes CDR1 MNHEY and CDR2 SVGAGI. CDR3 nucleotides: TGTGCCAGCAGTTACAGCGGCACAGATACGCAGTATTTT. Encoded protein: CASSYSGTDTQYF.

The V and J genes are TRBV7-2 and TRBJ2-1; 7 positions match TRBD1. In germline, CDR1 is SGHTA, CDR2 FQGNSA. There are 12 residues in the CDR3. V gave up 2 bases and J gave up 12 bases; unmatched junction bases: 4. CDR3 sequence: CASSLTTGVQFF. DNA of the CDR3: TGTGCCAGCAGCTTAACAACAGGGGTGCAGTTCTTC.

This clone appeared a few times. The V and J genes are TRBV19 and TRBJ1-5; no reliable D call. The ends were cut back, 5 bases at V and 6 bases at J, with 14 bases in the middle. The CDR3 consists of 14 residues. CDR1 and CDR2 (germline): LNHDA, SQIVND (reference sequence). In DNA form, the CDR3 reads TGTGCCAGTAGTGGCGCTTCGGCGGGTCAGCCCCAGCATTTT. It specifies CASSGASAGQPQHF.